The sequence of this T cell receptor (beta chain) was determined in a study of T cells in women clearing cervical HPV infection. Study details: Blood came at first lesion visit for cases, post-clearance for controls.

With regard to this clone: The antigen remains undetermined. The read terminates 3 residues ahead of where the CDR3 ends, so the germline J gene completes it.

Germline-derived CDR1 and CDR2 are LNHDA and SQIVND (reference sequence). This CDR3 is 15 amino acids long. V shed 7 bases and J shed 7 bases, with 17 bases lying between them. The data were produced by immunoSEQ multiplex PCR, yet TCRdb's version contains in-frame clones alone and is incomplete. The listing records about 29,000 clones. The study's findings and limits: Repertoire richness, not evenness, was significantly elevated in CIN3+ cases versus controls.

This TCR came from a woman between 18 and 69 years old with a cervical HPV16 infection that either progressed to CIN3+ or cleared (not recorded which). The V call is TRBV19, the J call TRBJ1-6; TRBD1 is a possible D gene (6 bases). What was sequenced was blood buffy coat. CDR3 region: CASTLGMQGNSPLHF. CDR3 DNA (partial): TGTGCCAGTACCCTCGGGATGCAGGGGAATTCACCC.